This record looks at one T cell receptor beta chain sequence and its context. The repertoire was sequenced with immunoSEQ multiplex PCR; TCRdb's copy has only in-frame clones and lacks some. The table shows roughly 100,000 clones, with around nine tenths occurring only once. The sample comes from a study of OX40 agonist ivuxolimab in advanced cancers. About the research overall: Ivuxolimab, an agonistic anti-OX40 (CD134) antibody, was given to patients. The study gave patients intravenous ivuxolimab at 0.01 to 10 mg/kg every 2 weeks. Three patients responded partially, comprising one with hepatocellular carcinoma and two with cutaneous melanoma.

Baseline was the first blood sampling point, followed by cycle 4 day 1 and cycle 7 day 1. V lost 4 bases and J lost 2, with 15 bases in between. The CDR3 consists of 15 residues. Germline-derived CDR1 and CDR2 are ENHRY and SYGVKD. The sample was CD4+ or CD8+ T cells sorted from blood, taken in a trial of the OX40 agonist ivuxolimab. The rearrangement uses TRBV10-3 and TRBJ2-7; the D call may be TRBD1 or TRBD2 (6 bases each). This TCR derives from an adult with an advanced solid tumor such as melanoma, head and neck, liver or kidney cancer. The CDR3 region has the DNA TGTGCCATCAGTGGAGGGGGGCAGCGGGCCTACGAGCAGTACTTC. Protein product: CAISGGGQRAYEQYF.